This entry lists 28 T cell receptor beta chains sequenced from one sample in a study of shared clonotypes between healthy human individuals. Profiling relied on immunoSEQ multiplex PCR, and the TCRdb table lists in-frame clones only, not all of them. The sample lists about 1.5 million clones; approximately 98% were seen once. Sequencing used naive CD4+ T cells sorted from blood. The subset here: CD45RA+ positively selected. These receptors were collected from a young man in good health.

This clone was seen just once. This specimen includes other DNA sequences encoding the same CDR3. The V call is TRBV29-1, the J call TRBJ2-5, with a possible D match to TRBD2 (5 bases). CDR1 is SQVTM, CDR2 ANQGSEA, per germline. V was shortened by 6 bases and J by 3 bases, with 11 bases between the two germline ends. The CDR3 totals 12 residues. The CDR3 sequence is CSVLLAEETQYF. CDR3 DNA: TGCAGCGTGCTCCTAGCTGAAGAGACCCAGTACTTC.

The genes are TRBV29-1 and TRBJ2-3; TRBD2 aligns across 13 bases. The germline gives CDR1 SQVTM, CDR2 ANQGSEA. V lost 6 bases and J lost 2; bases outside the gene matches: 8. This CDR3 is 16 amino acids long. In DNA, the CDR3 is TGCAGCGTCGCTGGACTAGCGGGAGCCCTCACAGATACGCAGTATTTT. This gives the protein CSVAGLAGALTDTQYF.

V usage is TRBV18 and J usage is TRBJ1-4, with 12 positions matching TRBD1. Germline CDR1 KGHSH, CDR2 LQKENI. CDR3 length equals 15 residues. V lost 0 bases, J lost 10 bases, and 3 bases stayed unmatched. In DNA, the CDR3 is TGTGCCAGCTCACCACCCGGGACAGGGGGCGTAAAACTGTTTTTT. Translation: CASSPPGTGGVKLFF.

The chain joins TRBV28 to TRBJ1-1, with D maybe TRBD1 (6 bases). Germline loops: CDR1 MDHEN, CDR2 SYDVKM. The length of the CDR3 is 13 residues. V was shortened by 8 bases and J by 7 bases, with 17 bases between the two germline ends. CDR3 bases: TGTGCCAGCGGACCGGGACACGTATATGAAGCTTTCTTT. Its protein is CASGPGHVYEAFF.

The chain couples TRBV27 to TRBJ2-1, with D tentatively TRBD2 (6 bases). V lost 5 bases to trimming and J lost 0 bases, with 14 bases between them. There are 16 residues in the CDR3. CDR1 and CDR2 (germline): MNHEY, SMNVEV (reference sequence). The CDR3 DNA is TGTGCCAGCAGTGTCCACGGGGGTAGCTCCTACAATGAGCAGTTCTTC. Translating it yields CASSVHGGSSYNEQFF.

This chain joins TRBV9 and TRBJ2-1, with TRBD2 matching over 7 bases. Germline V CDR1 and CDR2: SGDLS, YYNGEE. The CDR3 length is 17 residues. The trim removed 0 bases at V and 6 bases at J, leaving 12 bases unmatched. The CDR3: CASSVDPSGGQLNEQFF. The CDR3 DNA follows: TGTGCCAGCAGCGTAGACCCTAGCGGAGGACAACTCAATGAGCAGTTCTTC.

To note about this clone: The sample has other DNA sequences that encode this CDR3 too. The V and J genes are TRBV6-1 and TRBJ1-3; D remains ambiguous. CDR1 MNHNS and CDR2 SASEGT come from the germline V gene. The CDR3 has 14 residues. Trimming removed 0 bases from V and 4 bases from J, with 7 bases in between. CDR3 amino acids: CASSEALGGNTIYF. CDR3 nucleotides: TGTGCCAGCAGTGAAGCGCTGGGGGGAAACACCATATATTTT.

The rearrangement uses TRBV11-2 and TRBJ2-2; possibly TRBD2 for D (5 bases). Germline CDR1 is SGHAT and CDR2 is FQNNGV. With 2 bases removed from V and 8 bases from J, the gap between germline ends came to 12 bases. This CDR3 comprises 14 residues. The CDR3: CASSLRSGSGELFF. CDR3 in DNA: TGTGCCAGCAGCTTAAGGAGCGGTTCGGGGGAGCTGTTTTTT.

CDR3 bases: TGTGCCAGCACCCGGACAGGGGGCGGCGAGCAGTACTTC. Translating gives CASTRTGGGEQYF. This chain joins TRBV27 and TRBJ2-7; 11 positions match TRBD1. The V and J ends lost 7 bases and 6 bases, in that order; junction bases with no gene match: 5. The CDR3 covers 13 residues. Per germline, CDR1 MNHEY and CDR2 SMNVEV (reference sequence).

This sequence joins TRBV10-2 and TRBJ2-7; the match to TRBD2 covers 8 bases. V was pared by 3 bases and J by 3 bases, with 4 bases of the junction left unmatched. The CDR3 spans 14 residues. Germline values: CDR1 WSHSY, CDR2 SAAADI. CDR3: CASSEKREYYEQYF. The CDR3 coding sequence is TGCGCCAGCAGTGAAAAGCGGGAGTACTACGAGCAGTACTTC.

DNA for the CDR3: TGTGCCAGTAGTACAAGTCGGACAGGGGGCTCTTACGAGCAGTACTTC. It codes for CASSTSRTGGSYEQYF. The rearrangement joins TRBV19 to TRBJ2-7, with 11 positions matching TRBD1. This CDR3 spans 16 amino acids. In germline, CDR1 is LNHDA, CDR2 SQIVND (reference sequence). V gave up 4 bases and J gave up 4 bases; unmatched junction bases: 9.

The V call is TRBV18, the J call TRBJ2-7; the D is unclear. With 0 bases removed from V and 6 bases from J, the gap between germline ends came to 6 bases. The CDR3 is 12 residues long. Germline V lookup: CDR1 KGHSH, CDR2 LQKENI. As DNA, the CDR3 is TGTGCCAGCTCACCACCGAAGGCCGAGCAGTACTTC. As protein: CASSPPKAEQYF. The variable domain in full, completed from reference TRBV18 and TRBJ2-7, reads NAGVMQNPRHLVRRRGQEARLRCSPMKGHSHVYWYRQLPEEGLKFMVYLQKENIIDESGMPKERFSAEFPKEGPSILRIQQVVRGDSAAYFCASSPPKAEQYFGPGTRLTVT.

This chain joins TRBV9 and TRBJ2-5; TRBD2 matches at 7 bases. Germline lookup yields CDR1 SGDLS and CDR2 YYNGEE. V lost 0 bases to trimming and J lost 2 bases; unmatched junction nucleotides: 7. This CDR3 is built from 16 residues. The CDR3 nucleotides read TGTGCCAGCAGCGTAGGCCCAGCGGGATCACAAGAGACCCAGTACTTC. Translated: CASSVGPAGSQETQYF.

The chain has TRBV7-2 and TRBJ2-5; perhaps D is TRBD1 or TRBD2 (6 bases each). Germline lookup yields CDR1 SGHTA and CDR2 FQGNSA. Trimming took 5 bases from V and 5 from J, leaving 18 bases between them. The CDR3 runs to 15 residues. CDR3 in amino acids: CASSPGGNPGETQYF. The CDR3 region has the DNA TGTGCCAGCAGCCCCGGGGGCAATCCGGGGGAGACCCAGTACTTC. Based on the CDR3 plus reference TRBV7-2 and TRBJ2-5, the full variable domain is GAGVSQSPSNKVTEKGKDVELRCDPISGHTALYWYRQSLGQGLEFLIYFQGNSAPDKSGLPSDRFSAERTGGSVSTLTIQRTQQEDSAVYLCASSPGGNPGETQYFGPGTRLLVL.

Concerning this clone: The sample contains more than one DNA sequence encoding this CDR3. The rearrangement links TRBV6-5 to TRBJ1-5; D gene uncertain. There are 13 residues in the CDR3. V was shortened by 3 bases and J by 3 bases, with 6 bases between the two germline ends. The germline gives CDR1 MNHEY, CDR2 SVGAGI. The CDR3 DNA reads as TGTGCCAGCAGTTATGGGTCCAATCAGCCCCAGCATTTT. It encodes CASSYGSNQPQHF.

This chain's CDR3 is CASSPLGQGENQPQHF. The CDR3 DNA reads as TGTGCCAGCAGTCCACTTGGACAGGGCGAGAATCAGCCCCAGCATTTT. This rearrangement joins TRBV27 to TRBJ1-5, with TRBD1 matching 8 bases. Trimming took 5 bases from V and 4 from J; bases not matched to a gene: 10. Germline CDR1 MNHEY, CDR2 SMNVEV (reference sequence). The CDR3 is made up of 16 amino acids.

The chain employs TRBV5-1 and TRBJ2-7, with D possibly being TRBD1 (6 bases). Germline V gives CDR1 SGHRS, CDR2 YFSETQ. CDR3 size: 16 residues. Trimming removed 1 base from V and 4 bases from J, with 18 bases in between. The CDR3: CASSLFAWTVDYEQYF. CDR3 DNA sequence: TGCGCCAGCAGCTTGTTCGCCTGGACAGTAGATTACGAGCAGTACTTC.

The chain combines TRBV25-1 with TRBJ2-2, with D tentatively TRBD2 (5 bases). Between the trimmed V and J ends, which lost 5 bases and 7 bases, there was a span of 14 bases. The CDR3 extends over 14 amino acids. In germline, CDR1 is MGHDK, CDR2 SYGVNS. CDR3 residues: CASSLQGGHGELFF. The CDR3 DNA is TGTGCCAGCAGTCTGCAAGGAGGTCACGGGGAGCTGTTTTTT.

The chain links TRBV28 to TRBJ1-4; D is uncertain. Germline V gene lookup returns CDR1 MDHEN and CDR2 SYDVKM. The CDR3 loop spans 11 amino acids. V was cut by 8 bases and J by 13 bases, with 14 bases left in between. CDR3 in amino acids: CASSPARPLFF. CDR3 DNA sequence: TGTGCCAGCTCCCCCGCCCGCCCACTGTTTTTT.

This sequence joins TRBV28 and TRBJ1-5, with TRBD1 matching 7 bases. J gave up 7 bases and V 4 bases, and 7 bases lay outside the gene matches. The CDR3 is 14 residues long. Germline V CDR1 and CDR2: MDHEN, SYDVKM. Here the CDR3 reads CASSSSGTVQPQHF. For the CDR3, the DNA is TGTGCCAGCAGTTCTTCCGGGACAGTGCAGCCCCAGCATTTT.

The chain is built from TRBV27 and TRBJ2-1; D gene ambiguous. V was pared by 5 bases and J by 5 bases, with 19 bases between. This CDR3 comprises 16 residues. From germline, CDR1 is MNHEY and CDR2 SMNVEV (reference sequence). CDR3 sequence reads: CASSPRPRVPDNEQFF. CDR3 sequence (DNA): TGTGCCAGCAGTCCCCGCCCTAGAGTCCCGGACAATGAGCAGTTCTTC.

V gene TRBV5-6 combines with J gene TRBJ2-4, with TRBD1 as a possible D gene (5 bases). Per germline, CDR1 SGHDT and CDR2 YYEEEE. The CDR3 is made up of 16 amino acids. V lost 5 bases and J lost 1, with 16 bases in between. CDR3 sequence: CASRGGAWGAKNIQYF. As DNA, the CDR3 is TGTGCCAGCAGAGGCGGAGCGTGGGGCGCCAAAAACATTCAGTACTTC. The full variable domain, in which reference TRBV5-6 and TRBJ2-4 provide the parts outside the CDR3, is DAGVTQSPTHLIKTRGQQVTLRCSPKSGHDTVSWYQQALGQGPQFIFQYYEEEERQRGNFPDRFSGHQFPNYSSELNVNALLLGDSALYLCASRGGAWGAKNIQYFGAGTRLSVL.

CDR3 nucleotides: TGCAGCGCAACAATGGACAGTACGTACGGGGAGCAGTACTTC. Translation gives CSATMDSTYGEQYF. The chain joins TRBV29-1 to TRBJ2-7; maybe TRBD1 (6 bases). CDR1 SQVTM and CDR2 ANQGSEA come from the germline V gene. V lost 7 bases and J 7 bases, leaving 23 bases between the germline ends. CDR3 size: 14 residues.

The V and J genes are TRBV11-3 and TRBJ1-2, with D perhaps matching TRBD1 (5 bases). V was cut by 1 base and J by 8 bases, with 11 bases left in between. Looked up from germline, CDR1 is SGHNT and CDR2 is YENEEA. CDR3 length equals 13 residues. In nucleotides, the CDR3 is TGTGCCAGCAGCTTAGCAGGGCCGGCCGGCTACACCTTC. This translates into CASSLAGPAGYTF. Using reference TRBV11-3 and TRBJ1-2 for the parts outside the CDR3, the full variable domain is EAGVVQSPRYKIIEKKQPVAFWCNPISGHNTLYWYLQNLGQGPELLIRYENEEAVDDSQLPKDRFSAERLKGVDSTLKIQPAELGDSAVYLCASSLAGPAGYTFGSGTRLTVV.

The J gene is TRBJ2-4, the V gene TRBV7-9, with 7 bases fitting TRBD2. Germline V gene data show CDR1 as SEHNR and CDR2 as FQNEAQ (reference sequence). This CDR3 region has 12 residues. V dropped 0 bases and J dropped 13; count of bases not matched to a gene: 3. For the CDR3, the DNA is TGTGCCAGCAGCTTAGCCCAGGGACTACAGTACTTC. Translating gives CASSLAQGLQYF.

The chain recombines TRBV11-2 with TRBJ2-7; the D gene is possibly TRBD2 (5 bases). The V end was cut by 1 base, the J end by 4 bases, with 14 bases between. Germline V gives CDR1 SGHAT, CDR2 FQNNGV. The CDR3 sequence is 15 residues long. CDR3 bases: TGTGCCAGCAGCTTAGCAGGCCCCGGGATATACGAGCAGTACTTC. Translating gives CASSLAGPGIYEQYF.

The chain combines TRBV7-6 with TRBJ2-7; either TRBD1 or TRBD2 may supply D (6 bases each). The CDR3 covers 15 residues. Trimming cost V 3 bases and J 2 bases, with 14 bases left between them. Germline V gives CDR1 SGHVS, CDR2 FNYEAQ. CDR3 in DNA: TGTGCCAGCAGCTTCGGGGGCCCCACCCCCTACGAGCAGTACTTC. Its translation is CASSFGGPTPYEQYF.

J is TRBJ2-1 and V is TRBV9, with D tentatively TRBD1 (6 bases). Germline V gene sequence: CDR1 SGDLS, CDR2 YYNGEE. This CDR3 comprises 15 residues. V was clipped by 4 bases and J by 2 bases, with 13 bases between them. The CDR3 DNA reads as TGTGCCAGCAGCCCCCTCCGGACAGCCTACAATGAGCAGTTCTTC. This gives the protein CASSPLRTAYNEQFF.